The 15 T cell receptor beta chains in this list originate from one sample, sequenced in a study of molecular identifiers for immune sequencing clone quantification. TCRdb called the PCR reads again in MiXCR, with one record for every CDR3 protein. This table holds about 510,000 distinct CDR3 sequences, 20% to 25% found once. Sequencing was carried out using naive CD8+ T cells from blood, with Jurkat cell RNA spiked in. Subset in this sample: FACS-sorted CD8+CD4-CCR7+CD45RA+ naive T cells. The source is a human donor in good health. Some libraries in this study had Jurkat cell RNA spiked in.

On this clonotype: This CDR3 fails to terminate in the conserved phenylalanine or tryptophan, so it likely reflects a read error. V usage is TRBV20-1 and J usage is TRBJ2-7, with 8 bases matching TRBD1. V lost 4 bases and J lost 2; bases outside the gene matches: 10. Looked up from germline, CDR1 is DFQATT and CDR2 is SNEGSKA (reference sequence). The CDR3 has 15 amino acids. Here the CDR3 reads CSANDRGGSTYEQYL. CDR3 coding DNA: TGCAGTGCTAACGACAGGGGAGGAAGCACCTACGAGCAGTACTTG.

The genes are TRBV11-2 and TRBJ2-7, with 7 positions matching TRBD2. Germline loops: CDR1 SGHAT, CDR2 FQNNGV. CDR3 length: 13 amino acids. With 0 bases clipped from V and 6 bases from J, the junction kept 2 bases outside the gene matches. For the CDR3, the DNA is TGTGCCAGCAGCTTAGATTGGGGGGGCGAGCAGTACTTC. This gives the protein CASSLDWGGEQYF.

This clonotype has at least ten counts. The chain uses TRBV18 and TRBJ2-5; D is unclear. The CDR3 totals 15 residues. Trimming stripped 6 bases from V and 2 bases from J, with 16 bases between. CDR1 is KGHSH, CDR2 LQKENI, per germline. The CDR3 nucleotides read TGTGCCAGCTCGCCATCCAGAAGCAATCAAGAGACCCAGTACTTC. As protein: CASSPSRSNQETQYF.

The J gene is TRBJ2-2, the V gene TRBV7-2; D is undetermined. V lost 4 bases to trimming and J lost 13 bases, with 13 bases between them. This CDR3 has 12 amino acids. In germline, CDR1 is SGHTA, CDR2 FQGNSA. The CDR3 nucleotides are TGTGCCAGCAGCTCCTCCGCAACGGGGCTGTTTTTT. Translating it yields CASSSSATGLFF.

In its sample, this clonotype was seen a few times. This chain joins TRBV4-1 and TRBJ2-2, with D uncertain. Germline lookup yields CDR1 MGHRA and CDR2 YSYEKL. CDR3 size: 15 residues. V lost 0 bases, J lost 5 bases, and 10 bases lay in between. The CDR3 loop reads CASSQDPLSTGELFF. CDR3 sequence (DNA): TGCGCCAGCAGCCAAGATCCACTGTCGACCGGGGAGCTGTTTTTT.

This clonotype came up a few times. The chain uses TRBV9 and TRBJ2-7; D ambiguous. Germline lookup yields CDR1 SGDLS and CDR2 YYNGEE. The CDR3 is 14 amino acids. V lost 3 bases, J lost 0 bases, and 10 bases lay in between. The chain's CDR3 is CASSGRSSSYEQYF. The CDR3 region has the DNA TGTGCCAGCAGCGGTCGCAGTAGCTCCTACGAGCAGTACTTC.

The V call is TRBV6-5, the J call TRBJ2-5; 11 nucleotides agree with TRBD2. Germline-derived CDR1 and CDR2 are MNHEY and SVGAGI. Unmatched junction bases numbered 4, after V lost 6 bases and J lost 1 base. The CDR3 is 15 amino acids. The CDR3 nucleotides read TGTGCCAGCAGCCCCACTAGCGGGGGCCAAGAGACCCAGTACTTC. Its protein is CASSPTSGGQETQYF.

CDR3 region: CASSSPGLQETQYF. CDR3 bases: TGTGCCAGCAGCTCCCCGGGACTTCAAGAGACCCAGTACTTC. V gene TRBV5-5 combines with J gene TRBJ2-5; TRBD2 is a possible D gene (6 bases). Germline loops: CDR1 SGHKS, CDR2 YYEKEE (reference sequence). V was shortened by 3 bases and J by 2 bases, with 11 bases between the two germline ends. CDR3 length: 14 amino acids.

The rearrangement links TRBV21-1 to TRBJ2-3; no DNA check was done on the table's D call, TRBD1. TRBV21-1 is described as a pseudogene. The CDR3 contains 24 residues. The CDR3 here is CASSKEGQGKGSLAGRRSTDTQYF. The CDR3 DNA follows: TGTGCCAGCAGCAAAGAGGGACAGGGGAAAGGATCATTGGCGGGGAGAAGAAGCACAGATACGCAGTATTTT.

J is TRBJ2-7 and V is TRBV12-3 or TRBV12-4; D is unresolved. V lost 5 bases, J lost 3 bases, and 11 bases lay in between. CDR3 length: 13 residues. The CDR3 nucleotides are TGTGCCAGCAGTCCCACGTTATTCTACGAGCAGTACTTC. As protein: CASSPTLFYEQYF.

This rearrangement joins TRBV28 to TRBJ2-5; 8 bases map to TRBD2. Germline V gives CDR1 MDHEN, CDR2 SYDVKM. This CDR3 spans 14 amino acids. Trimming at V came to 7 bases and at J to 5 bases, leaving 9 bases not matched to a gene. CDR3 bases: TGTGCCAGCACCCCCGGCGGGGGGCACGAGACCCAGTACTTC. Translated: CASTPGGGHETQYF.

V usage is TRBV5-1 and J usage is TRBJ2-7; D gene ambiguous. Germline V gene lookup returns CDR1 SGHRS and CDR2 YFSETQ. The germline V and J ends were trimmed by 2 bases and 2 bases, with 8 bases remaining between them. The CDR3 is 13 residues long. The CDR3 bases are TGCGCCAGCAGCTTTAACGGCGCCTACGAGCAGTACTTC. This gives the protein CASSFNGAYEQYF.

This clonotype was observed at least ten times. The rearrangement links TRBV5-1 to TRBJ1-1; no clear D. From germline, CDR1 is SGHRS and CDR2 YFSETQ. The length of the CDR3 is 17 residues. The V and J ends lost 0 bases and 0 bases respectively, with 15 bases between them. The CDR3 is CASSLGLPSTLNTEAFF. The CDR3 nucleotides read TGCGCCAGCAGCTTGGGCTTGCCGTCTACCCTGAACACTGAAGCTTTCTTT.

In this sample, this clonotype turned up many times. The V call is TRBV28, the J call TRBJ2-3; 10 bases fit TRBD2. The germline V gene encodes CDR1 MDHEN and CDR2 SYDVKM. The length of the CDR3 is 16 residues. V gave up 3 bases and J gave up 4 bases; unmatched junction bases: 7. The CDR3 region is CASSFPSGRGPDTQYF. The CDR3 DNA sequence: TGTGCCAGCAGTTTTCCTAGCGGGAGAGGCCCAGATACGCAGTATTTT. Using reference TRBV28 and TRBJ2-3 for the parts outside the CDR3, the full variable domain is DVKVTQSSRYLVKRTGEKVFLECVQDMDHENMFWYRQDPGLGLRLIYFSYDVKMKEKGDIPEGYSVSREKKERFSLILESASTNQTSMYLCASSFPSGRGPDTQYFGPGTRLTVL.

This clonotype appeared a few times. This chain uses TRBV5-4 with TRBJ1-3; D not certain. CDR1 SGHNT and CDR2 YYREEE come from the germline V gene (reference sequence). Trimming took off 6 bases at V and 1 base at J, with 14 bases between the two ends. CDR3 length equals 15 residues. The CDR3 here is CASTDAARSGNTIYF. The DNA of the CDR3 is TGTGCCAGCACGGATGCAGCCCGTTCTGGAAACACCATATATTTT.